The 2 T cell receptor beta chains given below trace back to one sample, sequenced in a study of CD8 T cells in Susac syndrome. The RNA input was about 0.45 to 1 ug, and it was reverse transcribed with random hexamers. TCRdb re-called the immunoSEQ multiplex PCR reads with MiXCR, one entry per CDR3 protein. The table shows some 190,000 distinct CDR3 sequences, with approximately 95% occurring only once. Input material: CD4+ T cells from PBMCs. The receptors come from a human donor with multiple sclerosis.

V usage is TRBV27 and J usage is TRBJ2-1; 9 bases align to TRBD2. V was clipped by 5 bases and J by 15 bases; unmatched bases: 11. Germline CDR1 MNHEY, CDR2 SMNVEV (reference sequence). The CDR3 totals 13 residues. In DNA form, the CDR3 reads TGTGCCAGCAGTCCCACCCCCGGGACTAGCTCGTTCTTC. Protein: CASSPTPGTSSFF.

The genes are TRBV29-1 and TRBJ2-2; maybe TRBD2 (6 bases). There are 14 residues in the CDR3. The germline CDR1 and CDR2 sequences are SQVTM and ANQGSEA. Trimming stripped 3 bases from V and 2 bases from J, with 10 bases between. The CDR3 sequence is CSVDAGTNTGELFF. Written as DNA, the CDR3 is TGCAGCGTTGACGCGGGGACTAACACCGGGGAGCTGTTTTTT.